This TCR beta chain was captured by sequencing in a study of OX40 agonist ivuxolimab in advanced cancers. This clone was recorded only once. A read error may account for a junction end that differs from germline. The germline gives CDR1 GTSNPN, CDR2 SVGIG (reference sequence). CDR3 size: 14 residues. Clones were read by immunoSEQ multiplex PCR, and TCRdb kept only the in-frame ones, dropping some. Of 80,000 or so clones in the sample, 70% to 90% were seen once. The V call is TRBV30, the J call TRBJ1-5, with no clear D. The TCR was taken from an adult with an advanced solid tumor such as melanoma, head and neck, liver or kidney cancer. The specimen was CD4+ or CD8+ T cells sorted from blood, collected in a trial of the OX40 agonist ivuxolimab. The CDR3 DNA reads TGTGCCTGGACCCCTCCTACTCCGAATCTGCCCCAGCATTTT. This encodes CAWTPPTPNLPQHF.